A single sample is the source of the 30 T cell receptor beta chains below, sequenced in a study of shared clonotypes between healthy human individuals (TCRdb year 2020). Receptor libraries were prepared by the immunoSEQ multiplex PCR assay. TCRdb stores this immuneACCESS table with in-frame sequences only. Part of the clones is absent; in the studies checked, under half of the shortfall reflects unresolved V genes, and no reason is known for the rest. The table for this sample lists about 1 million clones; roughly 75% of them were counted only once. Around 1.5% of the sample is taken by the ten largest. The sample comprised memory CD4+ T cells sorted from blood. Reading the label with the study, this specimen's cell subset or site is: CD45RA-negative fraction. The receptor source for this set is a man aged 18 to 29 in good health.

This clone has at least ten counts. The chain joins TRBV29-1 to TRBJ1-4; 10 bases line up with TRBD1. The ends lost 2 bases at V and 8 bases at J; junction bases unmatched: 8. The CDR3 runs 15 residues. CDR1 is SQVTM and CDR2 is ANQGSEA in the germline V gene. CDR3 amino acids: CSVESGTGALEKLFF. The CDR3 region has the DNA TGCAGCGTTGAATCTGGGACAGGGGCTCTGGAAAAACTGTTTTTT.

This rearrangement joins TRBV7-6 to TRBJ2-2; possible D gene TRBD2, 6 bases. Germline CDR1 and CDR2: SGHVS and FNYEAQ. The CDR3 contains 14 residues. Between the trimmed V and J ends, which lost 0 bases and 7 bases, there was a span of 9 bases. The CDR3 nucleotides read TGTGCCAGCAGCTTAGCGATGGGGGGCGGGGAGCTGTTTTTT. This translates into CASSLAMGGGELFF.

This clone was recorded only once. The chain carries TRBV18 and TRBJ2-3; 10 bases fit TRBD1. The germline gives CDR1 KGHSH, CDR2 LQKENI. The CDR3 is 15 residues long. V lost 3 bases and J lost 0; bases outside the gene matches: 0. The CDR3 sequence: CASSPGQGSTDTQYF. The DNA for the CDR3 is TGTGCCAGCTCACCGGGACAGGGGAGCACAGATACGCAGTATTTT. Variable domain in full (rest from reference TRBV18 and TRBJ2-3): NAGVMQNPRHLVRRRGQEARLRCSPMKGHSHVYWYRQLPEEGLKFMVYLQKENIIDESGMPKERFSAEFPKEGPSILRIQQVVRGDSAAYFCASSPGQGSTDTQYFGPGTRLTVL.

CDR3 DNA: TGCGCCAGCAGCTTGGACAGGGGAGGGAGCTACACCTTC. Its translation: CASSLDRGGSYTF. The rearrangement uses TRBV5-1 and TRBJ1-2, with 7 bases matching TRBD1. V gave up 0 bases and J gave up 9 bases; unmatched junction bases: 5. Germline V gene sequence: CDR1 SGHRS, CDR2 YFSETQ. The CDR3 has 13 residues. Combining the CDR3 with reference TRBV5-1 and TRBJ1-2 gives the whole variable domain KAGVTQTPRYLIKTRGQQVTLSCSPISGHRSVSWYQQTPGQGLQFLFEYFSETQRNKGNFPGRFSGRQFSNSRSEMNVSTLELGDSALYLCASSLDRGGSYTFGSGTRLTVV.

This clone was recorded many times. Written as DNA, the CDR3 is TGTGCCAGCAGCTTGGCGACCCGGAACTATGGCTACACCTTC. Translating it yields CASSLATRNYGYTF. V gene TRBV5-6 combines with J gene TRBJ1-2; D gene unclear. Germline CDR1 and CDR2: SGHDT and YYEEEE. The CDR3 length is 14 residues. The V and J ends lost 0 bases and 2 bases respectively, with 8 bases between them.

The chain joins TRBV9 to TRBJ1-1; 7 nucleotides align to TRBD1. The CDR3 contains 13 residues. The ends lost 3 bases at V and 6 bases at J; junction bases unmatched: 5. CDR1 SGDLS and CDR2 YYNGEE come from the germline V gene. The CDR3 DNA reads TGTGCCAGCAGCGCCGCGACAGGGCCTGAAGCTTTCTTT. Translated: CASSAATGPEAFF.

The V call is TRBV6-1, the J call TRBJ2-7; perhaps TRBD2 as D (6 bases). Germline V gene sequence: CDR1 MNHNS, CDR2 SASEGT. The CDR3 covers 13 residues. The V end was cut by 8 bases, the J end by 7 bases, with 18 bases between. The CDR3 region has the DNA TGTGCCAGCCTCACCGCGCTAGCGCGAGAGCAGTACTTC. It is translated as CASLTALAREQYF.

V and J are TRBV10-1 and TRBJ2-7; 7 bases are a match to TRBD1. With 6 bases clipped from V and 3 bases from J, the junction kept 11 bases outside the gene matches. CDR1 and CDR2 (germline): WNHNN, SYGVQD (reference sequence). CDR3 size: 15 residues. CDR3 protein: CASRMGQRNIYEQYF. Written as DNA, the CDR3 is TGCGCCAGCAGGATGGGACAGCGAAATATCTACGAGCAGTACTTC.

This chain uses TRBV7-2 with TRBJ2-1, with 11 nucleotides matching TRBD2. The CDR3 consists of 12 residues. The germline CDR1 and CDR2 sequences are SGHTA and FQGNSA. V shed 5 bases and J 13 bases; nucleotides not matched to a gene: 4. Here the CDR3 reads CASSLLAGGQFF. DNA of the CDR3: TGTGCCAGCAGCCTCCTAGCGGGAGGACAGTTCTTC. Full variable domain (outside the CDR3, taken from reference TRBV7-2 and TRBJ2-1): GAGVSQSPSNKVTEKGKDVELRCDPISGHTALYWYRQSLGQGLEFLIYFQGNSAPDKSGLPSDRFSAERTGGSVSTLTIQRTQQEDSAVYLCASSLLAGGQFFGPGTRLTVL.

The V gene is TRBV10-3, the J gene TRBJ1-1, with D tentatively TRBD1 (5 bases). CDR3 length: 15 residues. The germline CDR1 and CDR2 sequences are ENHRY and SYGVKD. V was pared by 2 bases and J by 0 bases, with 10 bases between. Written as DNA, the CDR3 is TGTGCCATCAGTGAGGGGGGTTTGCTGAACACTGAAGCTTTCTTT. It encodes CAISEGGLLNTEAFF.

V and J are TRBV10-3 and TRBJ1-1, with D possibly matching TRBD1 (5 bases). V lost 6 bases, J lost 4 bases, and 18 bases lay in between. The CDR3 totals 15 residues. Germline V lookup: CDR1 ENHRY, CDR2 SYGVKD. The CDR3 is CAIRRAREESTEAFF. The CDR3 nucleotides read TGTGCCATCAGAAGGGCCAGGGAGGAGAGCACTGAAGCTTTCTTT.

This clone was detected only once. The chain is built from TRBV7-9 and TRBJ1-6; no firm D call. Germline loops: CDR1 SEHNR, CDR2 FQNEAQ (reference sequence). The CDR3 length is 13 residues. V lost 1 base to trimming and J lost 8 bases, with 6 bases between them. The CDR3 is CASSLEGYSPLHF. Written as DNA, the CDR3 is TGTGCCAGCAGCTTAGAAGGGTATTCACCCCTCCACTTT.

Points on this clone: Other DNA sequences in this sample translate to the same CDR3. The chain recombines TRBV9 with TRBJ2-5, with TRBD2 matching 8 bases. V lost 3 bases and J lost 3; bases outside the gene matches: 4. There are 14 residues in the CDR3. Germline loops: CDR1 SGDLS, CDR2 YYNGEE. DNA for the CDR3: TGTGCCAGCAGCGCCTTAGCGGGGAAAGAGACCCAGTACTTC. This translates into CASSALAGKETQYF. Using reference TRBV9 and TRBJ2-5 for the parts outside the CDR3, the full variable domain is DSGVTQTPKHLITATGQRVTLRCSPRSGDLSVYWYQQSLDQGLQFLIQYYNGEERAKGNILERFSAQQFPDLHSELNLSSLELGDSALYFCASSALAGKETQYFGPGTRLLVL.

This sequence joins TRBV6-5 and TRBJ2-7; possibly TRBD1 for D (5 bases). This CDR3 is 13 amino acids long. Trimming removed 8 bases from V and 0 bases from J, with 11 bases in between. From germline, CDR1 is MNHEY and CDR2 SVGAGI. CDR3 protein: CASWKGLSYEQYF. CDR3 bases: TGTGCCAGCTGGAAGGGGCTCTCCTACGAGCAGTACTTC.

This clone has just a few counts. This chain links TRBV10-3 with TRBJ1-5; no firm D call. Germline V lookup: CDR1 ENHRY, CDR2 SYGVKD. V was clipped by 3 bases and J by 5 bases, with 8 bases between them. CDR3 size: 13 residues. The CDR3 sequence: CAISEDGYQPQHF. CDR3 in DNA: TGTGCCATCAGTGAAGACGGTTATCAGCCCCAGCATTTT.

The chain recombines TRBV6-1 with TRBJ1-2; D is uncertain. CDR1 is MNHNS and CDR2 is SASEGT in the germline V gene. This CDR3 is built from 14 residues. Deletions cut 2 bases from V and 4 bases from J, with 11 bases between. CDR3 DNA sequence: TGTGCCAGCAGTGAAAGCCGAAAAACCTATGGCTACACCTTC. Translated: CASSESRKTYGYTF.

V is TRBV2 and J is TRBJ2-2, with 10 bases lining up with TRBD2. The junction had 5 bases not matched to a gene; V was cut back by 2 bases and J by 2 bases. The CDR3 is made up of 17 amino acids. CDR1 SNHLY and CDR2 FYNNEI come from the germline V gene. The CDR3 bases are TGTGCCAGCAGTGAATGGGCTAGCGGGGGAAACACCGGGGAGCTGTTTTTT. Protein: CASSEWASGGNTGELFF. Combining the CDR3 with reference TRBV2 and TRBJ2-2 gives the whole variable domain EPEVTQTPSHQVTQMGQEVILRCVPISNHLYFYWYRQILGQKVEFLVSFYNNEISEKSEIFDDQFSVERPDGSNFTLKIRSTKLEDSAMYFCASSEWASGGNTGELFFGEGSRLTVL.

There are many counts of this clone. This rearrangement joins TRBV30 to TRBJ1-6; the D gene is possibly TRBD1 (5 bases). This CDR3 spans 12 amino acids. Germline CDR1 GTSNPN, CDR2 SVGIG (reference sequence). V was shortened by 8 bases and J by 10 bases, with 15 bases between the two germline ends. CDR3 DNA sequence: TGTGCCGAGGGACCACCGGGATCACCCCTCCACTTT. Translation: CAEGPPGSPLHF.

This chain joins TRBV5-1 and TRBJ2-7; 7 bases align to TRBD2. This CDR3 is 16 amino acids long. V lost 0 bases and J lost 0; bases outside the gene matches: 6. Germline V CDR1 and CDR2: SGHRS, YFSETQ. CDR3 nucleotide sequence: TGCGCCAGCAGCTTGGCGGTCGGGGGGAGCTCCTACGAGCAGTACTTC. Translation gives CASSLAVGGSSYEQYF.

The CDR3 is CASTFSGHPFGNSPLHF. DNA of the CDR3: TGTGCCAGCACCTTCTCCGGGCATCCGTTTGGGAATTCACCCCTCCACTTT. This chain connects TRBV21-1 to TRBJ1-6. TRBV21-1 is annotated as a pseudogene. The CDR3 totals 17 residues.

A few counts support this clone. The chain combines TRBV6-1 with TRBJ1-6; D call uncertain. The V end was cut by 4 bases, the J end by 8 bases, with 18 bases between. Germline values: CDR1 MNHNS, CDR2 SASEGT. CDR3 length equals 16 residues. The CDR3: CASSGRAGAPHSPLHF. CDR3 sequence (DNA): TGTGCCAGCAGTGGGAGAGCAGGCGCACCTCATTCACCCCTCCACTTT.

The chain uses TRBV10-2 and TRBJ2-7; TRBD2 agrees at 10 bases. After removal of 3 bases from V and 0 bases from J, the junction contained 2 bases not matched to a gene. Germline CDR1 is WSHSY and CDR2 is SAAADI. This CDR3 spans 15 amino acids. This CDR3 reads CASSDASGSSYEQYF. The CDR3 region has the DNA TGCGCCAGCAGTGACGCTAGCGGGAGCTCCTACGAGCAGTACTTC.

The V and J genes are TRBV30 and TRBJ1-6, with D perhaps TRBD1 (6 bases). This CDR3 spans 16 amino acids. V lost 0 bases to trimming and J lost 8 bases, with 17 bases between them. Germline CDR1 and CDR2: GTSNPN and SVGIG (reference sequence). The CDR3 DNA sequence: TGTGCCTGGAGTGTCTCGGCGGCAGGGACATATTCACCCCTCCACTTT. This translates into CAWSVSAAGTYSPLHF.

CDR3 coding DNA: TGTGCCAGCAGCGTAGAACTAGCGGGAGGCGAGCAGTACTTC. The encoded protein is CASSVELAGGEQYF. This rearrangement joins TRBV9 to TRBJ2-7; TRBD2 aligns across 12 bases. The CDR3 contains 14 residues. The junction had 1 base not matched to a gene; V was cut back by 0 bases and J by 6 bases. CDR1 SGDLS and CDR2 YYNGEE come from the germline V gene.

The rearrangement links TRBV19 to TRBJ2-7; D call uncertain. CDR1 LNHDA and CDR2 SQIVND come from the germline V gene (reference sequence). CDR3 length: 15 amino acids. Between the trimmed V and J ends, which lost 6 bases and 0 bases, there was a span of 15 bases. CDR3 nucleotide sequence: TGTGCCAGTAGCAACCTGGCAGAGAGCTCCTACGAGCAGTACTTC. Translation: CASSNLAESSYEQYF.

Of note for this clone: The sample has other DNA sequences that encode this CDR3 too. Here the CDR3 reads CASSAGTATDTQYF. The CDR3, as DNA: TGCGCCAGCAGCGCCGGGACAGCTACAGATACGCAGTATTTT. V is TRBV5-1 and J is TRBJ2-3; the match to TRBD1 covers 7 bases. Germline V gene sequence: CDR1 SGHRS, CDR2 YFSETQ. V lost 4 bases and J lost 3; bases outside the gene matches: 5. The CDR3 is made up of 14 amino acids. Variable domain in full (rest from reference TRBV5-1 and TRBJ2-3): KAGVTQTPRYLIKTRGQQVTLSCSPISGHRSVSWYQQTPGQGLQFLFEYFSETQRNKGNFPGRFSGRQFSNSRSEMNVSTLELGDSALYLCASSAGTATDTQYFGPGTRLTVL.

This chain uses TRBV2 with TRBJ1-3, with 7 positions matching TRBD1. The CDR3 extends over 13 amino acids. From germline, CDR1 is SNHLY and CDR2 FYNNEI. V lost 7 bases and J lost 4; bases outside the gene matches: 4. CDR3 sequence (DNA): TGTGCCAGCATGTGGGACAGAGGAAACACCATATATTTT. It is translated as CASMWDRGNTIYF.

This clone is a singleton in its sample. The CDR3 spells CASSYSGEPTDTQYF. CDR3 nucleotide sequence: TGTGCCAGCAGTTACTCGGGGGAACCCACAGATACGCAGTATTTT. V is TRBV6-6 and J is TRBJ2-3, with D possibly called TRBD1 or TRBD2 (5 bases each). The V end was cut by 0 bases, the J end by 2 bases, with 9 bases between. This CDR3 has 15 residues. Per the germline V gene, CDR1 is MNHNY and CDR2 is SVGAGI (reference sequence).

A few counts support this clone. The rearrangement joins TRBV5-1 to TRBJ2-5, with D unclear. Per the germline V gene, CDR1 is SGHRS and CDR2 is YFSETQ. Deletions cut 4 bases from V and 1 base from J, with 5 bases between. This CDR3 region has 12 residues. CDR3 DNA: TGCGCCAGCAGCCGGGTCCAAGAGACCCAGTACTTC. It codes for CASSRVQETQYF.

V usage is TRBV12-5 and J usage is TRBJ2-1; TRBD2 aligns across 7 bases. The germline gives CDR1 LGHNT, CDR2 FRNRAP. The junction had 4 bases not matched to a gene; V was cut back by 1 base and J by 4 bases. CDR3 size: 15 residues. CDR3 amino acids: CASGLGLARYNEQFF. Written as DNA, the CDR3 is TGTGCTAGTGGTTTGGGACTAGCCCGATACAATGAGCAGTTCTTC.